This T cell receptor beta chain was profiled in a study of CD8+CD57+ T cells in acquired aplastic anemia. TCR beta VDJ and CDR3 profiles were obtained from a genomic DNA template. MiXCR, run by TCRdb on the reads, gives a single entry per CDR3 protein. In the table there are a few hundred thousand distinct CDR3 sequences, 50% to 70% of which are singletons. The CDR3 sequence is 15 residues long. Germline V gene lookup returns CDR1 SGHTA and CDR2 FQGTGA. V lost 9 bases and J lost 0, with 17 bases in between. V usage is TRBV7-3 and J usage is TRBJ1-2; D is unclear. Sequencing was performed on sorted CD4+, CD8+, or CD8+CD57+ T cells (not recorded which) from PBMCs. This receptor was obtained from a human donor with severe aplastic anemia or a healthy control (not recorded which). CDR3 sequence reads: CASSLRTTSNYGYTF. CDR3 coding DNA: TGTGCCAGTAGTCTTAGGACCACCTCTAACTATGGCTACACCTTC.